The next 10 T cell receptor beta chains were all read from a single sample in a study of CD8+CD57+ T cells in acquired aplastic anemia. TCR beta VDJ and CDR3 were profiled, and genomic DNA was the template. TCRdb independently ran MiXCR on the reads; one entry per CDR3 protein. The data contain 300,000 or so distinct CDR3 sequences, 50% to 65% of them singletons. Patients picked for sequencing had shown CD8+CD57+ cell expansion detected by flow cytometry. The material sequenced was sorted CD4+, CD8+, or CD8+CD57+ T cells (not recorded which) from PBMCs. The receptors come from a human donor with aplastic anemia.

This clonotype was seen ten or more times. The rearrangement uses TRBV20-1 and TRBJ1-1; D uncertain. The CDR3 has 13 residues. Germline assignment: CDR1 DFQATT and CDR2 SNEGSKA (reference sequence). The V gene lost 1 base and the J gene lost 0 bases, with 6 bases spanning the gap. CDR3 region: CSARAALNTEAFF. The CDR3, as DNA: TGCAGTGCTAGAGCGGCATTGAACACTGAAGCTTTCTTT.

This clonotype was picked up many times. CDR3 bases: TGTGCCAGCAGTCACCGACTAGCGGCAGGTGAGCAGTTCTTC. This translates into CASSHRLAAGEQFF. V is TRBV6-6 and J is TRBJ2-1, with 9 bases lining up with TRBD2. Per germline, CDR1 MNHNY and CDR2 SVGAGI (reference sequence). This CDR3 contains 14 residues. The V gene end was trimmed by 5 bases and the J gene end by 9 bases; junction bases not matched to a gene: 8.

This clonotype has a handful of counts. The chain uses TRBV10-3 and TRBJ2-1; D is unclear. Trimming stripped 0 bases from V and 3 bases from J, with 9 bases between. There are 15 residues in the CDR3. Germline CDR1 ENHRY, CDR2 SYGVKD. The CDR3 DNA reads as TGTGCCATCAGTGAGTCCCAGACGAGCTACAATGAGCAGTTCTTC. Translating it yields CAISESQTSYNEQFF.

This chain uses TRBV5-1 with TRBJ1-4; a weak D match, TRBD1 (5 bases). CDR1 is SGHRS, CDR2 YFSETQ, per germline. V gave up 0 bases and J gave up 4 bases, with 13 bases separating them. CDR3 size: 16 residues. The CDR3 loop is CASSLELAGLNEKLFF. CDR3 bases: TGCGCCAGCAGCTTGGAACTAGCGGGACTTAATGAAAAACTGTTTTTT.

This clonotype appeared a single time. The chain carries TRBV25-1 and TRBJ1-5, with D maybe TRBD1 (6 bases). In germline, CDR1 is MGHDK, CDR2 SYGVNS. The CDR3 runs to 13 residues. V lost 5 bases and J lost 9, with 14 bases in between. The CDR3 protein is CASSPGDGRPQHF. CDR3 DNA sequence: TGTGCCAGCAGTCCAGGGGACGGAAGGCCCCAGCATTTT.

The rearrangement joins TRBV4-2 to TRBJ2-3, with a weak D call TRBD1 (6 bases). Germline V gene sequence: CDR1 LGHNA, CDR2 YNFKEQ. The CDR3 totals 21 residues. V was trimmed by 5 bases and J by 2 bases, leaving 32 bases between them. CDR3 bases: TGTGCCAGCAGCTTAGGGAAGGTTAGGGGGACGATCTATGAAAACACAGATACGCAGTATTTT. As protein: CASSLGKVRGTIYENTDTQYF.

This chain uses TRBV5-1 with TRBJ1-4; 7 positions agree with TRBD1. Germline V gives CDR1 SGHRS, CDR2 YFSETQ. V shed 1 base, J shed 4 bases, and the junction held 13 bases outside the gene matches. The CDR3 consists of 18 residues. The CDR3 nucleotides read TGCGCCAGCAGCTTGATCGGACAGGACGGCCACCTTAATGAAAAACTGTTTTTT. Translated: CASSLIGQDGHLNEKLFF.

The CDR3 DNA follows: TGTGCCAGCAGTGAATTCGAGGACAATGAGCAGTTCTTC. This translates into CASSEFEDNEQFF. The V gene is TRBV7-9, the J gene TRBJ2-1; D remains unclear. The CDR3 contains 13 residues. Trimming removed 6 bases at V and 5 bases at J, with 11 bases between. Germline CDR1 and CDR2: SEHNR and FQNEAQ (reference sequence).

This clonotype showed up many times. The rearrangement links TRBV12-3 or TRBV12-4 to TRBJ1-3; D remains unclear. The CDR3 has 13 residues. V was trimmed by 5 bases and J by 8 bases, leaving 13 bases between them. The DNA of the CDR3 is TGTGCCAGCAGTGTGACACTTTTAGACACCATATATTTT. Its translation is CASSVTLLDTIYF.

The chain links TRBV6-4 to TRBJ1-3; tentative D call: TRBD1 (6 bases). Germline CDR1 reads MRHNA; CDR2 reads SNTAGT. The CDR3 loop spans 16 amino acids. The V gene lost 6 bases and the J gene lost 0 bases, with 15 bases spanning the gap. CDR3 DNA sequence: TGTGCCAGCAGCTACCAGGGGTCCTGCTCTGGAAACACCATATATTTT. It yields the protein CASSYQGSCSGNTIYF.